This T cell receptor beta chain stems from a study of blood T cell repertoires in COVID-19. About the study: Nucleic acid was either cDNA or gDNA, and it came from T cells, B-cell-depleted T cells, or PBMCs.

V gave up 3 bases and J gave up 4 bases, with 12 bases separating them. The CDR3 loop spans 14 amino acids. CDR1 SGHVS and CDR2 FQNEAQ come from the germline V gene. How the authors handled the data: Estimation of nucleated cell counts relied on the amplification of reference gene primers. The protocol was immunoSEQ multiplex PCR, while the TCRdb copy is restricted to in-frame clones and leaves out a portion. From that table come the V and J calls and clone size; the DNA was used to work out D and trimming. The sample has about 14,000 clones, 73% seen once. The TCR originated in a boy aged 2 to 10 with active or convalescent COVID-19. Material for sequencing was peripheral blood. This chain uses TRBV7-8 with TRBJ1-2; a possible D gene is TRBD1 (5 bases). The CDR3 DNA is TGTGCCAGCAGCTTGGTGACCGGGGGCTATGGCTACACCTTC. This codes for CASSLVTGGYGYTF. The full variable domain, in which reference TRBV7-8 and TRBJ1-2 provide the parts outside the CDR3, is GAGVSQSPRYKVAKRGQDVALRCDPISGHVSLFWYQQALGQGPEFLTYFQNEAQLDKSGLPSDRFFAERPEGSVSTLKIQRTQQEDSAVYLCASSLVTGGYGYTFGSGTRLTVV.